This passage covers 15 T cell receptor beta chains from one sample sequenced in a study of shared clonotypes between healthy human individuals. Using immunoSEQ multiplex PCR, the repertoire was profiled, and TCRdb retains in-frame clones only, with some absent. The sample consists of around 550,000 clones, 96% of them appearing once. The sample taken for sequencing was naive CD4+ T cells sorted from blood. Subset in this sample: CD45RA+ positively selected. These receptors came from a woman in her 30s in good health.

The V call is TRBV28, the J call TRBJ1-2, with 7 bases identical to TRBD1. J gave up 2 bases and V 6 bases, and 3 bases lay outside the gene matches. Germline CDR1 is MDHEN and CDR2 is SYDVKM. The length of the CDR3 is 13 residues. In DNA, the CDR3 is TGTGCCAGCAGGGACAGGAGAAACTATGGCTACACCTTC. Encoded protein: CASRDRRNYGYTF.

The chain carries TRBV10-3 and TRBJ2-5; 13 bases are shared with TRBD2. From germline, CDR1 is ENHRY and CDR2 SYGVKD. The CDR3 is 15 amino acids. The trim removed 6 bases at V and 5 bases at J, leaving 6 bases unmatched. The CDR3 DNA sequence: TGTGCCATCAGAGCCGGGACTAGCGGGACGGAGACCCAGTACTTC. This codes for CAIRAGTSGTETQYF.

The chain has TRBV5-1 and TRBJ1-1; possible D gene TRBD1, 6 bases. Germline values: CDR1 SGHRS, CDR2 YFSETQ. The CDR3 contains 18 residues. V was cut by 0 bases and J by 3 bases, with 21 bases left in between. Here the CDR3 DNA reads TGCGCCAGCAGCTTGGCACCGGGACAATTCCATAGGGACACTGAAGCTTTCTTT. Translating it yields CASSLAPGQFHRDTEAFF.

The genes are TRBV7-8 and TRBJ1-1; 7 bases line up with TRBD1. V gave up 4 bases and J gave up 2 bases; unmatched junction bases: 10. This CDR3 comprises 16 residues. Germline values: CDR1 SGHVS, CDR2 FQNEAQ. The CDR3 region is CASSSARDRRNTEAFF. The CDR3 DNA follows: TGTGCCAGCAGCTCTGCCCGGGACAGAAGAAACACTGAAGCTTTCTTT.

The chain couples TRBV28 to TRBJ2-7; 11 bases map to TRBD1. Germline V lookup: CDR1 MDHEN, CDR2 SYDVKM. The CDR3 runs to 15 residues. V lost 5 bases, J lost 3 bases, and 6 bases stayed unmatched. The CDR3 DNA reads as TGTGCCAGCAGTCCCAGGACAGGGGGCCGCTACGAGCAGTACTTC. Its protein product is CASSPRTGGRYEQYF.

V gene TRBV28 combines with J gene TRBJ1-2; D unresolved. Germline V gives CDR1 MDHEN, CDR2 SYDVKM. The CDR3 is 19 amino acids. V was cut by 1 base and J by 4 bases, with 25 bases left in between. CDR3 amino acids: CASSLYATLAISFRYGYTF. The CDR3 nucleotides read TGTGCCAGCAGTTTATATGCAACTCTAGCTATCTCGTTCCGCTATGGCTACACCTTC.

The chain joins TRBV7-9 to TRBJ2-5; TRBD2 aligns across 8 bases. Germline CDR1 is SEHNR and CDR2 is FQNEAQ (reference sequence). The CDR3 contains 17 residues. V lost 5 bases to trimming and J lost 2 bases; unmatched junction nucleotides: 13. The CDR3 loop is CASSHGGGRGVQETQYF. CDR3 coding DNA: TGTGCCAGCAGCCACGGCGGGGGGCGGGGAGTACAAGAGACCCAGTACTTC. The whole variable domain, filled in from reference TRBV7-9 and TRBJ2-5, reads DTGVSQNPRHKITKRGQNVTFRCDPISEHNRLYWYRQTLGQGPEFLTYFQNEAQLEKSRLLSDRFSAERPKGSFSTLEIQRTEQGDSAMYLCASSHGGGRGVQETQYFGPGTRLLVL.

The chain is built from TRBV5-1 and TRBJ2-3; 10 positions agree with TRBD2. The CDR3 has 15 residues. CDR1 is SGHRS and CDR2 is YFSETQ in the germline V gene. With 0 bases clipped from V and 6 bases from J, the junction kept 4 bases outside the gene matches. CDR3 region: CASSLVLAGKDTQYF. The DNA for the CDR3 is TGCGCCAGCAGCTTGGTACTAGCGGGAAAGGATACGCAGTATTTT.

The rearrangement uses TRBV6-5 and TRBJ2-7, with 7 bases that match TRBD1. The CDR3 length is 15 residues. Germline V gene sequence: CDR1 MNHEY, CDR2 SVGAGI. J lost 0 bases, V lost 6 bases, and 8 bases had no gene match. The CDR3 spells CASSPDRASSYEQYF. In DNA form, the CDR3 reads TGTGCCAGCAGCCCCGACAGGGCATCCTCCTACGAGCAGTACTTC.

This clone was found once. The chain has TRBV5-1 and TRBJ2-5, with 8 bases aligning to TRBD2. The CDR3 contains 16 residues. V trimming: 4 bases; J trimming: 0 bases; junction bases outside the gene matches: 8. Germline loops: CDR1 SGHRS, CDR2 YFSETQ. For the CDR3, the DNA is TGCGCCAGCAGCGTGAACAGCGGGAGACACCAAGAGACCCAGTACTTC. It translates to CASSVNSGRHQETQYF.

V is TRBV19 and J is TRBJ1-5, with 7 bases that match TRBD1. Germline assignment: CDR1 LNHDA and CDR2 SQIVND (reference sequence). Trimming removed 5 bases from V and 6 bases from J; junction bases left unmatched: 16. CDR3 length: 17 residues. CDR3 coding DNA: TGTGCCAGTAGTCCTCGAAGGGGGCGCCCGGGAGGTCAGCCCCAGCATTTT. It codes for CASSPRRGRPGGQPQHF.

This chain links TRBV19 with TRBJ1-3; D is undetermined. Germline values: CDR1 LNHDA, CDR2 SQIVND (reference sequence). This CDR3 has 14 amino acids. The V end was cut by 6 bases, the J end by 1 base, with 10 bases between. This CDR3 reads CASRPSWSGNTIYF. In nucleotides, the CDR3 is TGTGCCAGTAGGCCCAGTTGGTCTGGAAACACCATATATTTT.

The chain joins TRBV18 to TRBJ2-7, with D possibly being TRBD2 (5 bases). Deletions cut 0 bases from V and 3 bases from J, with 12 bases between. The germline V gene has CDR1 KGHSH and CDR2 LQKENI. This CDR3 has 15 residues. CDR3 nucleotide sequence: TGTGCCAGCTCACCACCGCACGAGGGTATCTACGAGCAGTACTTC. Amino acids: CASSPPHEGIYEQYF.

The chain recombines TRBV13 with TRBJ2-1; TRBD2 might be the D (5 bases). The germline CDR1 and CDR2 sequences are PRHDT and FYEKMQ (reference sequence). The CDR3 runs to 14 residues. Trimming pared 0 bases from V and 6 bases from J, leaving 9 bases between. This CDR3 reads CASSLGGVGNEQFF. The CDR3 coding sequence is TGTGCCAGCAGCTTAGGCGGGGTGGGCAATGAGCAGTTCTTC.

This chain links TRBV4-1 with TRBJ2-1, with TRBD2 identical over 7 bases. The CDR3 is 17 residues long. Germline CDR1 is MGHRA and CDR2 is YSYEKL. V shed 0 bases and J 0 bases; nucleotides not matched to a gene: 5. The CDR3 nucleotides read TGCGCCAGCAGCCAAGATCGGGAGGTTAGCTCCTACAATGAGCAGTTCTTC. Translating gives CASSQDREVSSYNEQFF.